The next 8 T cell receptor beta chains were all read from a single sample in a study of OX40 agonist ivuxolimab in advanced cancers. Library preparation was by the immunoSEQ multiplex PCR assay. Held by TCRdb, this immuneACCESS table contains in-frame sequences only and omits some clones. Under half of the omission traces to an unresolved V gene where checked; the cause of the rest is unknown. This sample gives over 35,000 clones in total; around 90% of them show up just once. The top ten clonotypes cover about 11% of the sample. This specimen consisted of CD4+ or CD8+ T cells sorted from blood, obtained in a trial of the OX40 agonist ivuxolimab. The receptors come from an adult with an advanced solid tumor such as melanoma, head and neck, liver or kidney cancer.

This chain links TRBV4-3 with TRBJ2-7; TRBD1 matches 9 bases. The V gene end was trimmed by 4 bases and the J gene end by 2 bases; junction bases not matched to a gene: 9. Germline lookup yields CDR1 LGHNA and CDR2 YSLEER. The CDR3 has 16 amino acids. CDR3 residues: CASSPTLGQGTYEQYF. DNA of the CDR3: TGCGCCAGCAGCCCGACTTTGGGACAGGGAACCTACGAGCAGTACTTC.

In DNA, the CDR3 is TGCGCCAGCAGCCAAGATAACAGGGAGTCCTACGAGCAGTACTTC. This translates into CASSQDNRESYEQYF. The rearrangement uses TRBV4-3 and TRBJ2-7; possibly TRBD1 for D (6 bases). Germline values: CDR1 LGHNA, CDR2 YSLEER. V was trimmed by 0 bases and J by 1 base, leaving 10 bases between them. This CDR3 has 15 amino acids.

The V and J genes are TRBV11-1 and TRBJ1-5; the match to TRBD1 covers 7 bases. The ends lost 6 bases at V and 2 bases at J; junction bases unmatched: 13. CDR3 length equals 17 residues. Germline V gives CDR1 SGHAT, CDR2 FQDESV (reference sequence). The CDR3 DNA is TGTGCCAGCAGTCGTTGGCAGGGGGTGCTAGGCAATCAGCCCCAGCATTTT. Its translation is CASSRWQGVLGNQPQHF.

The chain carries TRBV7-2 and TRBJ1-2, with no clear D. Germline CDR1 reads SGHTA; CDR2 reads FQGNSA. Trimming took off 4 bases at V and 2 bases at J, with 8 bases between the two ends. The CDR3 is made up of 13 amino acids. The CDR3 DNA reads TGTGCCAGCAGCTGGATGGGGAACTATGGCTACACCTTC. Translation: CASSWMGNYGYTF. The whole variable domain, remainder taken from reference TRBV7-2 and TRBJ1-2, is GAGVSQSPSNKVTEKGKDVELRCDPISGHTALYWYRQSLGQGLEFLIYFQGNSAPDKSGLPSDRFSAERTGGSVSTLTIQRTQQEDSAVYLCASSWMGNYGYTFGSGTRLTVV.

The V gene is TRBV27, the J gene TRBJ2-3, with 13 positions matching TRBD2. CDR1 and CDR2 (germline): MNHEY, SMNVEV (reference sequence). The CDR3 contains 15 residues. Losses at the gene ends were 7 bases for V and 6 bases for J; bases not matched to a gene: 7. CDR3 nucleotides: TGTGCCAGCATTCCACTAGCGGGAGGGCCGGATACGCAGTATTTT. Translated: CASIPLAGGPDTQYF.

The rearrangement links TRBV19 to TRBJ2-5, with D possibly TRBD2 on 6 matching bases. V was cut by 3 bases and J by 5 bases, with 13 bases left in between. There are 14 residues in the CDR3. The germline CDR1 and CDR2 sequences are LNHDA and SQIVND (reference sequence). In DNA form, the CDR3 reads TGTGCCAGTAGTATCGACGGGAGTTGGGAGACCCAGTACTTC. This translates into CASSIDGSWETQYF.

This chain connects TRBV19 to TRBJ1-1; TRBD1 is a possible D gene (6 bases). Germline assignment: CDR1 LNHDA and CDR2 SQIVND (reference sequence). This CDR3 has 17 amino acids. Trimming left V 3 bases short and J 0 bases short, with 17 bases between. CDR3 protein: CASSISGAQILNTEAFF. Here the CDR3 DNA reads TGTGCCAGTAGTATTTCGGGGGCCCAGATTTTGAACACTGAAGCTTTCTTT.

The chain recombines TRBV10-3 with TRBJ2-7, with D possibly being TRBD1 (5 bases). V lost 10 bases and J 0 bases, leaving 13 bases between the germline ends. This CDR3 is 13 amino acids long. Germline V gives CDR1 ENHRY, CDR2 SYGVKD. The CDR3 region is CASTSDSSYEQYF. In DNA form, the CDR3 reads TGTGCCAGCACGAGCGACAGCTCCTACGAGCAGTACTTC.